This T cell receptor (beta chain) was documented in a study of T cell responses to AZD1222 COVID-19 vaccine. Produced via immunoSEQ multiplex PCR; TCRdb's table is partial and in-frame only. The sample holds about 130,000 clones; nearly 90% are singletons and the top ten take approximately 6%. V dropped 6 bases and J dropped 6; count of bases not matched to a gene: 6. The CDR3 is 14 amino acids. From germline, CDR1 is MNHEY and CDR2 SMNVEV (reference sequence). The receptor was derived from an adult who received the AZD1222 COVID-19 vaccine. This rearrangement joins TRBV27 to TRBJ2-2; 8 bases agree with TRBD1. The sequenced sample was peripheral blood, obtained 28 days after the second AZD1222 dose. The CDR3 is CASRLQGVAGELFF. Written as DNA, the CDR3 is TGTGCCAGCAGATTACAGGGGGTGGCCGGGGAGCTGTTTTTT.